This T cell receptor (beta chain) was identified during a study of control samples from healthy donors and cancer patients. V lost 3 bases, J lost 5 bases, and 10 bases lay in between. The CDR3 length is 13 residues. Germline V CDR1 and CDR2: LNHDA, SQIVND (reference sequence). Measured with immunoSEQ multiplex PCR; TCRdb has only the in-frame clones, and not every one. In the table there are tens of thousands of clones, roughly 85% of which are singletons. The sequenced sample consisted of formalin-fixed, paraffin-embedded tissue. This chain connects TRBV19 to TRBJ1-2; no firm D call. The sequence was collected from a female donor with melanoma. CDR3 sequence reads: CASSISSGYGYTF. The DNA for the CDR3 is TGTGCCAGTAGTATCTCCTCGGGTTATGGCTACACCTTC.